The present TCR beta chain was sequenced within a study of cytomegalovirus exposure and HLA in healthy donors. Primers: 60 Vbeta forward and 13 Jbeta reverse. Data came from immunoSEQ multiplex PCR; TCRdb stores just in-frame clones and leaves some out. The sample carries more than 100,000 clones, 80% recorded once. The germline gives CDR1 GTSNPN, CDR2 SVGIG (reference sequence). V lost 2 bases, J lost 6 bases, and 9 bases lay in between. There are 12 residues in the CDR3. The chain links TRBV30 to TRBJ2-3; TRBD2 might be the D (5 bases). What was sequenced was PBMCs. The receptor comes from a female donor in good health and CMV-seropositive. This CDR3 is CAWSIRGDTQYF. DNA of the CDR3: TGTGCCTGGAGTATCCGAGGGGATACGCAGTATTTT.